The entry below describes one TCR beta chain. Its antigen specificity is not known. Per-nucleotide qualities are absent, and no much larger clonotype sits a single base away. The time point label for this specimen denotes: patch test 1, 2 weeks after DPC sensitization. This specimen's treatment or condition label, interpreted: therapeutic diphenylcyclopropenone sensitization with weekly scalp DPC. At every patch-test visit, the blood draw took place before the patch test was put on. Eligible patients were aged 18 to 70, diagnosed with alopecia, deemed suitable for DPC therapy, and excluded if pregnant. Total RNA was extracted from unfractionated whole blood that had been collected in Tempus Blood RNA tubes. The method behind the library was RACE. The reads were generated on a NextSeq 500. Library preparation attached unique molecular identifiers to individual cDNA molecules for quantitative, reproducible TCR counting. Both TCR alpha and TCR beta chains were sequenced from each blood RNA sample. The source study handled its data this way. The median number of TCRs per sample was around 100,000, ranging from about 23,224 to 750,000. The Decombinator software suite was used to annotate V, J and CDR3 in the TCR reads. For the PS versus PT1 abundance plots, all samples were subsampled to the same number of TCRs (28,000). TCRs were defined as expanded if absent before sensitization and observed at least eight times at the 2-week time point. Clones were called with MiXCR by TCRdb after fastp trimmed the public reads at Q25, and only in-frame beta chains were retained. Entries are consolidated by CDR3 protein sequence, retaining the most common genes and DNA. The V and J calls, along with clone size, are taken from TCRdb and not from the paper's own processing. Here the sample has tens of thousands of distinct CDR3 sequences; approximately 35% occur a single time. 8.9% of the sample is in the top ten clones.

This entry belongs to a study of human T cells and chemical hapten exposure (dated by TCRdb to the early 2020s). Context from the whole study: For sensitization, 2% DPC in acetone was applied to a 2 cm by 2 cm area of upper inner arm skin. The libraries were sequenced as a pool, and the TCR yield per sample differed mostly because of small variations in library volumes within the pool. Peripheral blood TCR repertoire changes were tracked in vivo in alopecia patients during primary and secondary sensitization to the hapten diphenylcyclopropenone (DPC). Patch testing on the upper back used Finn chambers containing 0.01% DPC, with scoring done after 6 days according to International Contact Dermatitis Research Group standards. Throughout the study period of about 23 weeks, patients also received therapeutic DPC doses to the scalp every week. Blood samples were taken from patients before sensitization (week 0) and then at 2, 6 and about 24 weeks after DPC sensitization. For TCR sequencing, blood came from approximately 29 alopecia patients at anywhere from one to four time points (pre-sensitization, 2, 6 and 24 weeks). Alopecia areata with under or over 50% scalp involvement, alopecia totalis and alopecia universalis were represented in the patient cohort, which was mostly female.

General findings and caveats noted by the study authors: No change with DPC sensitization was found in the number of TCRs above 1 in 1000 frequency, and no evidence of global repertoire structure alterations was found. Because every patient had alopecia, a presumed autoimmune disease, the patients' immune response might differ from that of healthy individuals. Repeated subsampling changed both the strength of the expansion versus patch-test correlation and the threshold at which the correlation became significant. The number of PT1 expanded TCRs positively correlated with patch test score, significant at thresholds 8, 16 and 32 but not 4. Significantly more large CDR3 similarity clusters were formed by expanded TCRs than by pre-sensitization or healthy control sets, consistent with antigen-driven responses.

Sequences MNHEY (CDR1) and SMNVEV (CDR2) are obtained from the germline V gene (reference sequence). The CDR3 contains 13 residues, cysteine and phenylalanine counted. The sequence is cut down to CDR3 DNA, 39 bases in frame from base 1. Cut back by 4 bases and 14 bases, the V and J ends lie 19 bases apart. This clonotype was obtained from a man aged 40-49 years with alopecia areata. Some clones in this sample may be carry-over from other donors' samples. Sample: whole blood, taken in connection with sensitization to the hapten diphenylcyclopropenone (DPC). The receptor chain draws on TRBV27 and TRBJ2-3; the D gene is tentatively TRBD1 or TRBD2, each matching 6 bases. The CDR3 here reads CASSSYRDPGAYF. The nucleotide sequence is TGTGCCAGCAGTTCCTACCGGGACCCGGGGGCGTATTTT.